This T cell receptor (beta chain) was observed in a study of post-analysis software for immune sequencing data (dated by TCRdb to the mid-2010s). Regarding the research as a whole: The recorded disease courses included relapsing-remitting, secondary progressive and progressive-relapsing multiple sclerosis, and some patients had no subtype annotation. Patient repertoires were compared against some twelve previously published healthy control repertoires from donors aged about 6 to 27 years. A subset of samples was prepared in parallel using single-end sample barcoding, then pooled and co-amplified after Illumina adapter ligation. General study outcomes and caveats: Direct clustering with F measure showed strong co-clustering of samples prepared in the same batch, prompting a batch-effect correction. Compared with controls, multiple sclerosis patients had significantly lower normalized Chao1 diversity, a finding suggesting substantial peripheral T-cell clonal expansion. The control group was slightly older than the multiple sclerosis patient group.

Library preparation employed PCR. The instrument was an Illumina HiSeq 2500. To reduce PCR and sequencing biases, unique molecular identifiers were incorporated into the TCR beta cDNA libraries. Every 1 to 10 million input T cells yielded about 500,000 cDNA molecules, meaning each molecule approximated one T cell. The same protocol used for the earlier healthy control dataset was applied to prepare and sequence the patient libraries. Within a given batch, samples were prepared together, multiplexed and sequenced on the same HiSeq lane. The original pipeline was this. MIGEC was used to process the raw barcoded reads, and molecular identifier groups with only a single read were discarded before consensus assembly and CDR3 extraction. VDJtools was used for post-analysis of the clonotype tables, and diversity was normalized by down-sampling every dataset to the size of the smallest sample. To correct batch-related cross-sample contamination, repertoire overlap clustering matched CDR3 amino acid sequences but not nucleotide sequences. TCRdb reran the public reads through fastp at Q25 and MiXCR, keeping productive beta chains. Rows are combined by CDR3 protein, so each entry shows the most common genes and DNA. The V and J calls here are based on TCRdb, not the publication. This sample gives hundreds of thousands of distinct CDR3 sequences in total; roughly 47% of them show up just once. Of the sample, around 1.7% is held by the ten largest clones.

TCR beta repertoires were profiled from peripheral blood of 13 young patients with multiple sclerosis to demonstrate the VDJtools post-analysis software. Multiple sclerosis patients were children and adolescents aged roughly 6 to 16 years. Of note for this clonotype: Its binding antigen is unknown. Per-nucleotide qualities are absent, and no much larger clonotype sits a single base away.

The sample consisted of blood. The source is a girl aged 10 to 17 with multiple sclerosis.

The CDR3 is CASSPGTGPPYGYTF. The DNA reads TGTGCCAGCAGTCCGGGGACAGGGCCGCCCTATGGCTACACCTTC. The sequence is built from TRBV12-3 or TRBV12-4 and TRBJ1-2, and 9 junction bases match TRBD1. At the junction V is shortened by 5 bases and J by 4 bases; bases outside the gene matches: 8. The cysteine opens and the phenylalanine closes a CDR3 of 15 amino acids. Of all the DNA, just the CDR3 is kept, 45 bases in frame from base 1.